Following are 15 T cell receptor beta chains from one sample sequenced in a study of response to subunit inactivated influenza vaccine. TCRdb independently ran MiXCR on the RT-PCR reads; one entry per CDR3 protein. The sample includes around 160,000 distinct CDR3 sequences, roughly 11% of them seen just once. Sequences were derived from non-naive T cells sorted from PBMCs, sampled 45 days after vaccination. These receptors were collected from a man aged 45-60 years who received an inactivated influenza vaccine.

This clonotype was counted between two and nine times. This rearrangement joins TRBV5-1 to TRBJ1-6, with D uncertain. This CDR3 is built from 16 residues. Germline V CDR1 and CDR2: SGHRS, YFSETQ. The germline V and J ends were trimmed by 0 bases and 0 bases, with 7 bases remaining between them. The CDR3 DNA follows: TGCGCCAGCAGCTTGGCACAGAGCTCCTATAATTCACCCCTCCACTTT. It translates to CASSLAQSSYNSPLHF.

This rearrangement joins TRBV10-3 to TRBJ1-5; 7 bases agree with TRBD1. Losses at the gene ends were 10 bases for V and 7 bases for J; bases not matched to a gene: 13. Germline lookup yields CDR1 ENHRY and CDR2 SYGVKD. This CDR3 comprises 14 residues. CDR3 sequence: CASSGTATSQPQHF. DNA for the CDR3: TGTGCCAGCTCCGGGACAGCGACTTCGCAGCCCCAGCATTTT.

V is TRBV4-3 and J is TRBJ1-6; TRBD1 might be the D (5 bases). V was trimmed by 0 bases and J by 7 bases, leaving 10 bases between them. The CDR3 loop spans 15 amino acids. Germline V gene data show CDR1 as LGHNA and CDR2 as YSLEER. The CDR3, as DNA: TGCGCCAGCAGCCAAGAAGGGACCGACAATTCACCCCTCCACTTT. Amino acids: CASSQEGTDNSPLHF.

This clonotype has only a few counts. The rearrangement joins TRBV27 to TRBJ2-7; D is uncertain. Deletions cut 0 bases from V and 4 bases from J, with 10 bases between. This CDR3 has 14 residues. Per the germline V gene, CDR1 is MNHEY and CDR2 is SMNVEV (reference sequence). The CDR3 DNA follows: TGTGCCAGCAGTTTATCGTGGGGAACGTACGAGCAGTACTTC. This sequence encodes CASSLSWGTYEQYF.

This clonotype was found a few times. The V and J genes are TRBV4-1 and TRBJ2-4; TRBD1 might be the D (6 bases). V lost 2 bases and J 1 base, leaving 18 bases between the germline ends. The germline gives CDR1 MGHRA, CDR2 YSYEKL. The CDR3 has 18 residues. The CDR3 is CASSQSPVAGVAKNIQYF. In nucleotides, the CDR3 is TGCGCCAGCAGCCAATCTCCCGTGGCAGGGGTGGCCAAAAACATTCAGTACTTC.

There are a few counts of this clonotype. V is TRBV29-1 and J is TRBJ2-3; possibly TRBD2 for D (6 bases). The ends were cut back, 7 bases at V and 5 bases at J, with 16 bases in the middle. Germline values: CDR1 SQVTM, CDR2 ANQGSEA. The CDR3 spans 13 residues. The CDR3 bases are TGCAGCGCCGACGGAGGGTCCGGAGATACGCAGTATTTT. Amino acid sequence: CSADGGSGDTQYF.

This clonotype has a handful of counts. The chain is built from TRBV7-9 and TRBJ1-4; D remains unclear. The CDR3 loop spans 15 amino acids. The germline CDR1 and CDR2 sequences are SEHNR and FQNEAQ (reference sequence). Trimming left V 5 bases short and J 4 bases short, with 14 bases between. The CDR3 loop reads CASSLPGLLNEKLFF. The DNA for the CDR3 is TGTGCCAGCAGCCTCCCAGGCCTTCTTAATGAAAAACTGTTTTTT. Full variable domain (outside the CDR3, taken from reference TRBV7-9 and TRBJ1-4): DTGVSQNPRHKITKRGQNVTFRCDPISEHNRLYWYRQTLGQGPEFLTYFQNEAQLEKSRLLSDRFSAERPKGSFSTLEIQRTEQGDSAMYLCASSLPGLLNEKLFFGSGTQLSVL.

CDR3 coding DNA: TGCGCCAGCAGCCAAGGGACTAGGAACACCGGGGAGCTGTTTTTT. It is translated as CASSQGTRNTGELFF. This sequence joins TRBV4-1 and TRBJ2-2; TRBD2 matches 7 bases. The CDR3 runs 15 residues. Germline V CDR1 and CDR2: MGHRA, YSYEKL. The V gene end was trimmed by 1 base and the J gene end by 1 base; junction bases not matched to a gene: 0.

The CDR3 sequence: CAWRVGNYGYTF. CDR3 in DNA: TGTGCCTGGAGGGTAGGGAACTATGGCTACACCTTC. The chain has TRBV30 and TRBJ1-2; D unresolved. The germline V and J ends were trimmed by 3 bases and 2 bases, with 7 bases remaining between them. Germline loops: CDR1 GTSNPN, CDR2 SVGIG (reference sequence). The CDR3 runs to 12 residues.

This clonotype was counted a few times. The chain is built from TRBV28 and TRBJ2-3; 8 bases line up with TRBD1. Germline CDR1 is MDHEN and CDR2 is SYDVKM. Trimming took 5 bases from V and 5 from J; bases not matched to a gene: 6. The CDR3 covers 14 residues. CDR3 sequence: CASSKTGAVDTQYF. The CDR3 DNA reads TGTGCCAGCAGTAAGACAGGGGCTGTAGATACGCAGTATTTT.

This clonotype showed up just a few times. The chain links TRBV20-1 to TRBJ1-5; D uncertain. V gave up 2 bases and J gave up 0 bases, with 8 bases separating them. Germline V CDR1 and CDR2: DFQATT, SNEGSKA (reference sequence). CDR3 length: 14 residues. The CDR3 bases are TGCAGTGCTAGACGGACGGTTAGCAATCAGCCCCAGCATTTT. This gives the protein CSARRTVSNQPQHF.

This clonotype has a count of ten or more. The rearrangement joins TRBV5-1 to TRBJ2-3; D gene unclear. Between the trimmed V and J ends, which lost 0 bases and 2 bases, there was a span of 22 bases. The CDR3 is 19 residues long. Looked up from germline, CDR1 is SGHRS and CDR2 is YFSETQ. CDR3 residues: CASSLASGPHYPHTDTQYF. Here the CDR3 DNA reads TGCGCCAGCAGCTTGGCCTCGGGCCCTCACTACCCACACACAGATACGCAGTATTTT.

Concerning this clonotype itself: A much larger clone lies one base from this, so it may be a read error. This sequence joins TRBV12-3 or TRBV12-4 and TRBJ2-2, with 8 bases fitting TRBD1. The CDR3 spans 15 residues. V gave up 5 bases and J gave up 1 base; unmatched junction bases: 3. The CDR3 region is CASSADRGNTGELFF. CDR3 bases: TGTGCCAGCAGTGCCGACAGGGGGAACACCGGGGAGCTGTTTTTT.

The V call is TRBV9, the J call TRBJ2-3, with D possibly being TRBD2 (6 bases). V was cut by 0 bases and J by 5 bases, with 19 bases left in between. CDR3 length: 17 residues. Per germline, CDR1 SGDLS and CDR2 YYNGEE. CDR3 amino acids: CASSVGPLASRGDTQYF. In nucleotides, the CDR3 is TGTGCCAGCAGCGTAGGCCCCCTAGCGTCGAGGGGAGATACGCAGTATTTT.

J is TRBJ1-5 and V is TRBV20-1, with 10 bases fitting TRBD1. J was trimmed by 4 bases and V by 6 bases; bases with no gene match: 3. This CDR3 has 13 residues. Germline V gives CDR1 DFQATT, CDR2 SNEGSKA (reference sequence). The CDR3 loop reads CSAGTGVNQPQHF. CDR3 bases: TGCAGTGCCGGGACAGGGGTTAATCAGCCCCAGCATTTT.